Reported below is one T cell receptor (beta chain). The assay was immunoSEQ multiplex PCR, and TCRdb's table has in-frame clones only and misses some. The sample has roughly 150,000 clones, roughly 78% seen once. This CDR3 is 16 amino acids long. The germline V gene has CDR1 KGHSH and CDR2 LQKENI. The ends were cut back, 0 bases at V and 1 base at J, with 12 bases in the middle. This entry is derived from a study of blood T cell repertoires in COVID-19. The wider study: Resolution of symptoms, clearance, or two negative PCRs was present in recovered Cohort 3 donors. The United States, Italy and Spain supplied acute and convalescent COVID-19 samples.

The study drew participants aged roughly 18 to 95 years from some 25 US areas. In assigning cohorts, the study relied on participant-reported clinical history. The specimen was PBMCs or T cells enriched from blood (not recorded which). The TCR comes from a woman aged 70-85 years in a cohort exposed to, infected with or recovered from COVID-19 (not recorded which). The gene calls are TRBV18 and TRBJ1-2; D may be TRBD1 (5 bases). CDR3 bases: TGTGCCAGCTCACCACCGCAGGGAGGGTTTAACTATGGCTACACCTTC. Its translation is CASSPPQGGFNYGYTF.